Included here is one T cell receptor beta chain sequence, with context. This entry comes from a study of technical replicates of blood from four donors. Clones were read by immunoSEQ multiplex PCR, and TCRdb kept only the in-frame ones, dropping some. The sample contains 60,000 to 70,000 clones, 75% to 90% of which appear only once. The TCR was taken from a human donor in good health. Some clones in this sample may be carry-over from other donors' samples. Sequenced input: PBMCs.

The CDR3 loop reads CASSPPLLEAFF. CDR3 DNA sequence: TGTGCCAGCAGCCCCCCCCTTCTTGAAGCTTTCTTT. The chain uses TRBV7-9 and TRBJ1-1; unclear D gene. V lost 5 bases to trimming and J lost 7 bases, with 11 bases between them. The CDR3 sequence is 12 residues long. Per germline, CDR1 SEHNR and CDR2 FQNEAQ (reference sequence).